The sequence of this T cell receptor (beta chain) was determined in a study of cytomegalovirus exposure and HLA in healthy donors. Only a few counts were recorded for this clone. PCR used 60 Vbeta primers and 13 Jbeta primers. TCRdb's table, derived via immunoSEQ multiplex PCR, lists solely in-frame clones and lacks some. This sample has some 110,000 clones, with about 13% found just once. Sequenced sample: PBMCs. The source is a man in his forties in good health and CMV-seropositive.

The chain's CDR3 is CASSLDRAGETQYF. Written as DNA, the CDR3 is TGCGCCAGCAGCCTAGACAGGGCCGGGGAGACCCAGTACTTC. The J gene is TRBJ2-5, the V gene TRBV5-1; 7 nucleotides align to TRBD1. The CDR3 totals 14 residues. With 4 bases clipped from V and 5 bases from J, the junction kept 8 bases outside the gene matches. In germline, CDR1 is SGHRS, CDR2 YFSETQ.